There are a few counts of the clone carrying this T cell receptor (beta chain). Unmatched junction bases numbered 6, after V lost 5 bases and J lost 1 base. CDR1 SGHAT and CDR2 FQNNGV come from the germline V gene. CDR3 length equals 16 residues. The sample is drawn from a study of blood T cells in healthy people across ages. Alongside a J-beta primer mix, a sample-barcoded 5' primer served in a second PCR lasting 7 to 11 cycles. TCRdb itself ran the 5' RACE reads through MiXCR, one entry per CDR3 protein. The table has approximately 350,000 distinct CDR3 sequences, 50% to 60% seen once; the top ten hold 51%.

The source material was blood. The chain couples TRBV11-2 to TRBJ2-3; TRBD1 aligns across 10 bases. This TCR derives from a man aged 55 to 70 in good health. The CDR3 spells CASSRETGGGTDTQYF. As DNA, the CDR3 is TGTGCCAGCAGCAGGGAGACAGGGGGCGGCACAGATACGCAGTATTTT.